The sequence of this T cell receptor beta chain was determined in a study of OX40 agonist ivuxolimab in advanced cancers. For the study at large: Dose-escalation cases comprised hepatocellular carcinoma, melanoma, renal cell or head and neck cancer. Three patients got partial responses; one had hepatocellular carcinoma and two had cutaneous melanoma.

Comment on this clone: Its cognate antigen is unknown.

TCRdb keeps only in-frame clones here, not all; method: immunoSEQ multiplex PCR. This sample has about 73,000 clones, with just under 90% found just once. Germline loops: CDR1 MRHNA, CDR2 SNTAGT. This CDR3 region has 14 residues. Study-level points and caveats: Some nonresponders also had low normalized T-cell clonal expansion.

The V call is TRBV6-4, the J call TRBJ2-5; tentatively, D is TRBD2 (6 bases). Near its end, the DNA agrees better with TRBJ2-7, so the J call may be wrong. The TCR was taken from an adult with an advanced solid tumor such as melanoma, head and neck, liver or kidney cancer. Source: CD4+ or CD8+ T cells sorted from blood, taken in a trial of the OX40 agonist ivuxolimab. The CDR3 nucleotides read TGTGCCAGCCCCCCCGCGGGGTCCTCCTACGAGCAGTACTTC. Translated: CASPPAGSSYEQYF.